The 28 T cell receptor beta chains presented below share a single source sample, sequenced in a study of Ad26.COV2.S vaccination and SARS-CoV-2 variants. TCRdb's copy holds only in-frame clones and misses some; the assay was immunoSEQ multiplex PCR. The table shows some 370,000 clones, with approximately 83% occurring only once. Indicated treatment: around 19 received Ad26.COV2.S at low or high dose, single or two shots; 5 received placebo; per-sample allocation not given. The study sampled participants on day 63 after the first vaccine or placebo injection. The sample in question was peripheral blood, obtained in a trial of Ad26.COV2.S vaccine versus placebo. The origin of the receptors is a person between 18 and 65 years old who received the Ad26.COV2.S COVID-19 vaccine or a placebo.

The rearrangement links TRBV7-2 to TRBJ2-6; D remains unclear. Trimming removed 1 base at V and 3 bases at J, with 4 bases between. The V gene's germline CDR1 is SGHTA and CDR2 FQGNSA. This CDR3 comprises 14 residues. CDR3: CASSLEGGANVLTF. CDR3 in DNA: TGTGCCAGCAGCTTAGAAGGTGGGGCCAACGTCCTGACTTTC.

V usage is TRBV18 and J usage is TRBJ2-2, with 13 bases lining up with TRBD2. V trimming: 5 bases; J trimming: 7 bases; junction bases outside the gene matches: 7. This CDR3 has 16 amino acids. CDR1 KGHSH and CDR2 LQKENI come from the germline V gene. CDR3 protein: CASSAGLAGRIGELFF. CDR3 nucleotides: TGTGCCAGCTCAGCGGGACTAGCGGGAAGGATCGGGGAGCTGTTTTTT.

The chain employs TRBV7-9 and TRBJ2-5; tentative D call: TRBD1 (6 bases). Germline V gives CDR1 SEHNR, CDR2 FQNEAQ (reference sequence). This CDR3 has 13 amino acids. V lost 5 bases and J lost 3, with 10 bases in between. Here the CDR3 reads CASSLPGEETQYF. The CDR3 DNA sequence: TGTGCCAGCAGCCTGCCAGGGGAAGAGACCCAGTACTTC.

The V gene is TRBV14, the J gene TRBJ2-2; 12 bases are shared with TRBD2. J lost 6 bases, V lost 2 bases, and 13 bases had no gene match. The V gene's germline CDR1 is SGHDN and CDR2 FVKESK. This CDR3 contains 19 residues. The CDR3 DNA is TGTGCCAGCAGCCAACTGGGTCTGGGACTAGCGGGTCGTGCCGGGGAGCTGTTTTTT. Translation gives CASSQLGLGLAGRAGELFF. Complete variable domain (other parts from reference TRBV14 and TRBJ2-2): EAGVTQFPSHSVIEKGQTVTLRCDPISGHDNLYWYRRVMGKEIKFLLHFVKESKQDESGMPNNRFLAERTGGTYSTLKVQPAELEDSGVYFCASSQLGLGLAGRAGELFFGEGSRLTVL.

Notes on this clone: Other DNA sequences in this specimen translate into the identical CDR3. The chain joins TRBV4-1 to TRBJ1-2, with TRBD1 matching over 9 bases. The germline V gene encodes CDR1 MGHRA and CDR2 YSYEKL. The trim removed 4 bases at V and 2 bases at J, leaving 2 bases unmatched. This CDR3 has 14 residues. This CDR3 reads CASSLGQGNYGYTF. In nucleotides, the CDR3 is TGCGCCAGCAGCCTGGGACAGGGAAACTATGGCTACACCTTC.

The gene calls are TRBV18 and TRBJ2-7; D is ambiguous. The V gene lost 4 bases and the J gene lost 5 bases, with 15 bases spanning the gap. The CDR3 sequence is 14 residues long. Germline CDR1 reads KGHSH; CDR2 reads LQKENI. CDR3: CASSLTGPEDEQYF. DNA of the CDR3: TGTGCCAGCTCACTCACCGGGCCTGAGGACGAGCAGTACTTC.

The CDR3 loop is CASSDPPGGYTF. CDR3 DNA: TGCGCCAGCAGTGACCCACCGGGTGGCTACACCTTC. V usage is TRBV10-2 and J usage is TRBJ1-2; D gene unclear. Germline lookup yields CDR1 WSHSY and CDR2 SAAADI. The CDR3 has 12 amino acids. V lost 3 bases and J 7 bases, leaving 9 bases between the germline ends.

The chain links TRBV19 to TRBJ1-1; TRBD1 is a possible D gene (5 bases). The CDR3 runs 12 residues. Germline CDR1 is LNHDA and CDR2 is SQIVND (reference sequence). Trimming pared 0 bases from V and 11 bases from J, leaving 10 bases between. CDR3: CASSIERGSAFF. CDR3 DNA sequence: TGTGCCAGTAGTATAGAAAGGGGAAGTGCTTTCTTT.

As to this clone: At the DNA level, this CDR3 is encoded by other sequences in the same sample as well. V gene TRBV7-3 combines with J gene TRBJ2-3; either TRBD1 or TRBD2 may fit D (5 bases each). The CDR3 contains 14 residues. CDR1 and CDR2 from the germline V gene are SGHTA and FQGTGA. V lost 5 bases, J lost 0 bases, and 9 bases lay in between. The CDR3 sequence: CASSLRDSTDTQYF. The CDR3 DNA follows: TGTGCCAGCAGCCTCCGGGACAGCACAGATACGCAGTATTTT. Full variable domain (outside the CDR3, taken from reference TRBV7-3 and TRBJ2-3): GAGVSQTPSNKVTEKGKYVELRCDPISGHTALYWYRQSLGQGPEFLIYFQGTGAADDSGLPNDRFFAVRPEGSVSTLKIQRTERGDSAVYLCASSLRDSTDTQYFGPGTRLTVL.

This clone was observed once. J is TRBJ2-1 and V is TRBV6-2 or TRBV6-3, with 8 positions matching TRBD2. The CDR3 is 17 amino acids. Germline V lookup: CDR1 MNHEY, CDR2 SVGEGT. V shed 5 bases, J shed 4 bases, and the junction held 13 bases outside the gene matches. The CDR3: CASSRIRSGGLYNEQFF. DNA for the CDR3: TGTGCCAGCAGTCGTATCCGAAGCGGGGGACTGTACAATGAGCAGTTCTTC.

The J gene is TRBJ2-3, the V gene TRBV2; 7 bases are a match to TRBD2. Per germline, CDR1 SNHLY and CDR2 FYNNEI. The V and J ends lost 9 bases and 0 bases, in that order; junction bases with no gene match: 12. The CDR3 is 16 amino acids. In nucleotides, the CDR3 is TGTGCCAGTGAAAGTAGCGGGTTTTCTAGCACAGATACGCAGTATTTT. Amino acid sequence: CASESSGFSSTDTQYF.

The genes are TRBV2 and TRBJ1-1; D ambiguous. CDR1 is SNHLY and CDR2 is FYNNEI in the germline V gene. Trimming pared 8 bases from V and 6 bases from J, leaving 13 bases between. CDR3 length equals 12 residues. As DNA, the CDR3 is TGTGCCAGCTCAGGAAGTGGGCCTGAAGCTTTCTTT. This encodes CASSGSGPEAFF. Full variable domain (missing parts from reference TRBV2 and TRBJ1-1): EPEVTQTPSHQVTQMGQEVILRCVPISNHLYFYWYRQILGQKVEFLVSFYNNEISEKSEIFDDQFSVERPDGSNFTLKIRSTKLEDSAMYFCASSGSGPEAFFGQGTRLTVV.

The J gene is TRBJ1-2, the V gene TRBV19, with D maybe TRBD1 (6 bases). Trimming stripped 3 bases from V and 8 bases from J, with 7 bases between. This CDR3 spans 11 amino acids. Per germline, CDR1 LNHDA and CDR2 SQIVND (reference sequence). In DNA, the CDR3 is TGTGCCAGTAGTATGAGGGGGGGCTACACCTTC. It translates to CASSMRGGYTF.

Concerning this clone itself: In the same sample, other DNA sequences code for this CDR3. V usage is TRBV9 and J usage is TRBJ1-4; D is unresolved. CDR1 SGDLS and CDR2 YYNGEE come from the germline V gene. Trimming took 3 bases from V and 8 from J, leaving 8 bases between them. The CDR3 loop spans 12 amino acids. The DNA of the CDR3 is TGTGCCAGCAGCGGGCGAGGGGAAAAACTGTTTTTT. Amino acid sequence: CASSGRGEKLFF. The complete variable domain, with remaining parts taken from reference TRBV9 and TRBJ1-4, reads DSGVTQTPKHLITATGQRVTLRCSPRSGDLSVYWYQQSLDQGLQFLIQYYNGEERAKGNILERFSAQQFPDLHSELNLSSLELGDSALYFCASSGRGEKLFFGSGTQLSVL.

This chain uses TRBV7-3 with TRBJ2-3, with D possibly being TRBD2 (6 bases). The V end was cut by 5 bases, the J end by 5 bases, with 11 bases between. This CDR3 has 13 residues. Germline V gene data show CDR1 as SGHTA and CDR2 as FQGTGA. The CDR3 nucleotides read TGTGCCAGCAGCCAGGGACTGGGAGATACGCAGTATTTT. Protein: CASSQGLGDTQYF. The full variable domain, with the rest looked up from reference TRBV7-3 and TRBJ2-3, is GAGVSQTPSNKVTEKGKYVELRCDPISGHTALYWYRQSLGQGPEFLIYFQGTGAADDSGLPNDRFFAVRPEGSVSTLKIQRTERGDSAVYLCASSQGLGDTQYFGPGTRLTVL.

The V and J genes are TRBV9 and TRBJ1-1, with unresolved D. With 0 bases removed from V and 1 base from J, the gap between germline ends came to 10 bases. Germline V gives CDR1 SGDLS, CDR2 YYNGEE. This CDR3 comprises 15 residues. CDR3 protein: CASSVVPVTNTEAFF. The CDR3 DNA sequence: TGTGCCAGCAGCGTAGTACCAGTTACGAACACTGAAGCTTTCTTT.

The rearrangement uses TRBV27 and TRBJ1-4; D remains ambiguous. The V gene lost 3 bases and the J gene lost 0 bases, with 8 bases spanning the gap. Per germline, CDR1 MNHEY and CDR2 SMNVEV (reference sequence). The CDR3 spans 15 residues. The CDR3 sequence: CASSLVSTTNEKLFF. CDR3 nucleotides: TGTGCCAGCAGTTTGGTCAGCACAACTAATGAAAAACTGTTTTTT.

The genes are TRBV11-2 and TRBJ2-5; no clear D gene. V lost 2 bases, J lost 1 base, and 8 bases lay in between. The V gene's germline CDR1 is SGHAT and CDR2 FQNNGV. The CDR3 spans 14 residues. CDR3 sequence: CASSLRSSQETQYF. DNA for the CDR3: TGTGCCAGCAGCTTACGCAGCAGCCAAGAGACCCAGTACTTC.

J is TRBJ1-4 and V is TRBV28; weak D call: TRBD1 (5 bases). The V gene lost 6 bases and the J gene lost 4 bases, with 18 bases spanning the gap. The CDR3 is made up of 16 amino acids. CDR1 and CDR2 from the germline V gene are MDHEN and SYDVKM. The CDR3 DNA reads as TGTGCCAGCAGCCCTAGCGGGGCTCTCCTTAATGAAAAACTGTTTTTT. Residues: CASSPSGALLNEKLFF.

The V gene is TRBV7-9, the J gene TRBJ2-6, with 7 bases that match TRBD1. Germline trimming cut 5 bases from V and 4 bases from J; bases unmatched to any gene: 11. The CDR3 covers 17 residues. Germline CDR1 reads SEHNR; CDR2 reads FQNEAQ (reference sequence). The CDR3 is CASSKLQGRSGANVLTF. CDR3 DNA: TGTGCCAGCAGCAAATTACAGGGGCGCTCCGGGGCCAACGTCCTGACTTTC.

This chain joins TRBV6-1 and TRBJ2-2; D is uncertain. V was pared by 4 bases and J by 0 bases, with 15 bases between. There are 17 residues in the CDR3. In germline, CDR1 is MNHNS, CDR2 SASEGT. CDR3 sequence reads: CASSGRVRYANTGELFF. For the CDR3, the DNA is TGTGCCAGCAGTGGCCGAGTCAGGTACGCGAACACCGGGGAGCTGTTTTTT.

The chain recombines TRBV6-5 with TRBJ1-5; maybe TRBD1 (5 bases). Deletions cut 5 bases from V and 7 bases from J, with 18 bases between. Germline CDR1 is MNHEY and CDR2 is SVGAGI. This CDR3 comprises 15 residues. CDR3 loop: CASSPRQSLKQPQHF. As DNA, the CDR3 is TGTGCCAGCAGTCCTCGACAGAGTCTAAAGCAGCCCCAGCATTTT.

The chain recombines TRBV7-6 with TRBJ2-2; no firm D call. From germline, CDR1 is SGHVS and CDR2 FNYEAQ. V lost 2 bases to trimming and J lost 8 bases, with 9 bases between them. This CDR3 is 13 amino acids long. The CDR3 bases are TGTGCCAGCAGCTTACTGGGCGGTGGGGAGCTGTTTTTT. Its translation: CASSLLGGGELFF.

On this clone: A read error may produce the germline difference seen at one junction end. J is TRBJ2-1 and V is TRBV5-6, with D perhaps matching TRBD1 or TRBD2 (5 bases each). This CDR3 contains 13 residues. The germline gives CDR1 SGHDT, CDR2 YYEEEE. CDR3 DNA: TGTGCCAGCAACTTGGGGGATAGCGATGAGCAGTTCTTC. Amino acids: CASNLGDSDEQFF.

The chain carries TRBV11-1 and TRBJ1-6; D gene ambiguous. Germline assignment: CDR1 SGHAT and CDR2 FQDESV (reference sequence). The CDR3 has 12 amino acids. Trimming shortened V by 4 bases and J by 15 bases, and 13 bases separated the two germline ends. This CDR3 is CASSSVQGYLHF. The CDR3 region has the DNA TGTGCCAGCAGCTCTGTCCAAGGGTACCTCCACTTT.

The genes are TRBV12-3 or TRBV12-4 and TRBJ2-7; 7 bases are a match to TRBD2. The CDR3 spans 13 residues. CDR3: CDTNPAGVYEQYF. Here the CDR3 DNA reads TGTGACACGAATCCGGCGGGGGTCTACGAGCAGTACTTC.

This clone was recorded a few times. The chain joins TRBV6-4 to TRBJ1-2, with D unclear. The CDR3 covers 14 residues. The germline V gene has CDR1 MRHNA and CDR2 SNTAGT. Between the trimmed V and J ends, which lost 4 bases and 6 bases, there was a span of 15 bases. The CDR3 sequence: CASSAAGSKHGYTF. CDR3 nucleotide sequence: TGTGCCAGCAGTGCCGCGGGCAGTAAACATGGCTACACCTTC.

The chain couples TRBV11-2 to TRBJ2-5; 11 bases line up with TRBD2. Looked up from germline, CDR1 is SGHAT and CDR2 is FQNNGV. The CDR3 has 15 residues. Trimming took 5 bases from V and 5 from J; bases not matched to a gene: 7. The CDR3 DNA sequence: TGTGCCAGCAGCGTTAGCGGGGGGGCCTATGAGACCCAGTACTTC. Translated: CASSVSGGAYETQYF.